The clone carrying this TCR beta chain is labeled large. Its cognate antigen is unknown. This entry is derived from a study of circulating CD8 cells and anti-PD-1 response in melanoma. The overall study: Six of 13 patients had prior targeted therapy or immunotherapy; seven did not. Study-level points and caveats: Replicates were generally not done for experiments. Some patients were treatment-naive; others were previously treated. Only baseline and M1 samples entered the published repertoire comparisons.

Live CD3+CD8+TCRalphabeta+ cells were sorted into four subsets by PD-1 and/or TIGIT. Each library started from 15 ng of total RNA using the QIAseq Immune Repertoire TCR panel. TCRdb itself ran the reads through MiXCR, one entry per CDR3 protein. This repertoire shows approximately 250 distinct CDR3 sequences, roughly a tenth found once; its top ten account for around two fifths. The receptor was isolated from a human donor with melanoma. The material sequenced was CD8+ T cells from PBMCs, taken at baseline or after one month of anti-PD-1 therapy (not recorded which).

CDR3 protein: CASSPPSSEGQDTQYF. CDR3 DNA: TGTGCCAGCAGCCCTCCCTCTAGCGAGGGACAAGATACGCAGTATTTT. The chain joins TRBV25-1 to TRBJ2-3, with D perhaps assigned TRBD1 or TRBD2 (6 bases each). This CDR3 is 16 amino acids long. Germline CDR1 reads MGHDK; CDR2 reads SYGVNS. Trimming stripped 6 bases from V and 5 bases from J, with 21 bases between.